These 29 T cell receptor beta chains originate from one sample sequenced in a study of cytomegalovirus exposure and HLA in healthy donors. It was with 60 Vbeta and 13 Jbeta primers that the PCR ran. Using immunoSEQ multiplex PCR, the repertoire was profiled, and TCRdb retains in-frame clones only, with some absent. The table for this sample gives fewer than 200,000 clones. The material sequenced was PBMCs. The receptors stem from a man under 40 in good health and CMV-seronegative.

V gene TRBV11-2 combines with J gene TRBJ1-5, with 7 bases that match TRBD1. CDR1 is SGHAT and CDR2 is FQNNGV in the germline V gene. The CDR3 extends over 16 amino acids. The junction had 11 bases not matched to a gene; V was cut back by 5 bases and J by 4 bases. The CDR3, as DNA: TGTGCCAGCAGCGGCACCCAAGGGGGCGGAAATCAGCCCCAGCATTTT. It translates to CASSGTQGGGNQPQHF.

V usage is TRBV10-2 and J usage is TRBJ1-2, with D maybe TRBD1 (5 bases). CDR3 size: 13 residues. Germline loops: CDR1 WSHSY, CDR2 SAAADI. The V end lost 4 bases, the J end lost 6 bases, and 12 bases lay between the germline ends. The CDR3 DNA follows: TGCGCCAGCAGTGTTTCAGGGTCCCATGGCTACACCTTC. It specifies CASSVSGSHGYTF.

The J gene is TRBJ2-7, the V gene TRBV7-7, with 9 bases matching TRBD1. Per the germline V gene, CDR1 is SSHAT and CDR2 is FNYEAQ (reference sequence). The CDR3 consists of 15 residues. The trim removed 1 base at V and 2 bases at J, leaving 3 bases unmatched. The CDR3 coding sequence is TGTGCCAGCAGCTTAGGACAGGGGGGGACCTACGAGCAGTACTTC. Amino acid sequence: CASSLGQGGTYEQYF. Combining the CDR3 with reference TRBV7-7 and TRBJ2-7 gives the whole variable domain GAGVSQSPRYKVTKRGQDVTLRCDPISSHATLYWYQQALGQGPEFLTYFNYEAQPDKSGLPSDRFSAERPEGSISTLTIQRTEQRDSAMYRCASSLGQGGTYEQYFGPGTRLTVT.

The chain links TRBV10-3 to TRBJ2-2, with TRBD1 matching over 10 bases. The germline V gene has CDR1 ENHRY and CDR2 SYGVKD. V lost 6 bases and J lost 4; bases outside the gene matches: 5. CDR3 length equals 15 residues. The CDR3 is CAISRGQGSTGELFF. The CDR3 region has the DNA TGTGCCATCAGCCGGGGACAGGGGTCCACCGGGGAGCTGTTTTTT.

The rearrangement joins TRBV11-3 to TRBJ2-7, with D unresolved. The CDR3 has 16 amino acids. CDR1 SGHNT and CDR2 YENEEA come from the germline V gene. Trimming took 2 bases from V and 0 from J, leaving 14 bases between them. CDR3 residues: CASSLYLAAVSYEQYF. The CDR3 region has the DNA TGTGCCAGCAGCTTATATTTGGCGGCGGTCTCCTACGAGCAGTACTTC.

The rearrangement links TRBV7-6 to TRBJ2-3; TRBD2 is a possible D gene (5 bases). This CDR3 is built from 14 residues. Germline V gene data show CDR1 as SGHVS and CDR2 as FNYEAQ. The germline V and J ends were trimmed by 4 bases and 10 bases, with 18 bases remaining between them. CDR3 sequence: CASSSSPTRSAQYF. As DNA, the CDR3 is TGTGCCAGCAGCTCAAGTCCAACTAGGTCCGCGCAGTATTTT.

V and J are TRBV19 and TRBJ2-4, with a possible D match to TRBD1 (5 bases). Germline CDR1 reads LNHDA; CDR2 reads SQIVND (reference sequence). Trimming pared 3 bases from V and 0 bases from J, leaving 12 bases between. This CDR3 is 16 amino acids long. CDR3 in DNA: TGTGCCAGTAGTATGATAGGGGTTCTAGCCAAAAACATTCAGTACTTC. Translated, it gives CASSMIGVLAKNIQYF.

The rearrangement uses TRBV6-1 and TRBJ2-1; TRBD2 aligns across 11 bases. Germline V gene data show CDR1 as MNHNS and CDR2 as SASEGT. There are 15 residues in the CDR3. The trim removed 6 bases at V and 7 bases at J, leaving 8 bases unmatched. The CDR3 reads CASSPGTSGKNEQFF. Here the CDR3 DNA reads TGTGCCAGCAGCCCAGGGACTAGCGGTAAGAATGAGCAGTTCTTC.

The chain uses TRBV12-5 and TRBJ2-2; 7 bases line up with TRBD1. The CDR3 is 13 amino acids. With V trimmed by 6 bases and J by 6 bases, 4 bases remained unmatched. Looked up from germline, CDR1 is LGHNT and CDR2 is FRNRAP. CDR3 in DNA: TGTGCTAGTGGCCCTCAGGGGGCCGGGGAGCTGTTTTTT. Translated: CASGPQGAGELFF.

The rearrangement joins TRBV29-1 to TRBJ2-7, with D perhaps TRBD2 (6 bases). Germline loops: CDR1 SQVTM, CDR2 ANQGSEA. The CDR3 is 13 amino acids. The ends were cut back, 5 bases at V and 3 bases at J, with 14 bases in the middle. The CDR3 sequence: CSVTRDLFYEQYF. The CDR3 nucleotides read TGCAGCGTTACCAGGGACTTGTTCTACGAGCAGTACTTC.

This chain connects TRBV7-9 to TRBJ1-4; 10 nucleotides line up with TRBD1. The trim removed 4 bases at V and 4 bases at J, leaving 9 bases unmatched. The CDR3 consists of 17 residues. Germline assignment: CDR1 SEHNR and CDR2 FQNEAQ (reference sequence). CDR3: CASSSNRQGAINEKLFF. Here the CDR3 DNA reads TGTGCCAGCAGCTCAAACCGACAGGGGGCGATTAATGAAAAACTGTTTTTT.

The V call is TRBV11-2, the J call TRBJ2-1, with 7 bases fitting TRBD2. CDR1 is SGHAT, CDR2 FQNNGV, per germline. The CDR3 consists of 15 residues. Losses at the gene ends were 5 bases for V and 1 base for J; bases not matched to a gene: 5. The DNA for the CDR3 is TGTGCCAGCAGCGGGGGGGAGGGGTCCTACAATGAGCAGTTCTTC. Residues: CASSGGEGSYNEQFF.

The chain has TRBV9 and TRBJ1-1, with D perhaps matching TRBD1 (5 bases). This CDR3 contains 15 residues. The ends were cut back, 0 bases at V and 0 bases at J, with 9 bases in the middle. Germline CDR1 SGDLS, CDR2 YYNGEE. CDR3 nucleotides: TGTGCCAGCAGCGTAGATGGGGGGGTGAACACTGAAGCTTTCTTT. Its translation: CASSVDGGVNTEAFF.

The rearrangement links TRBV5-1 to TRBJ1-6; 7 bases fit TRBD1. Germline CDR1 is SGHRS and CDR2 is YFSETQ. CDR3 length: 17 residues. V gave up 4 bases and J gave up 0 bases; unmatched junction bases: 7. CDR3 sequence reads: CASSLGDRPSYNSPLHF. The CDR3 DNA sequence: TGCGCCAGCAGCCTGGGGGACAGACCCTCCTATAATTCACCCCTCCACTTT.

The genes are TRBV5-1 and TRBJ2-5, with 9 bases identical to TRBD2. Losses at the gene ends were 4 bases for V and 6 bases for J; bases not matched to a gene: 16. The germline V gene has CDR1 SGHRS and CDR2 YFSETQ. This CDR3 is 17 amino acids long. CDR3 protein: CASSGVTSGLAGKTQYF. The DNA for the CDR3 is TGCGCCAGCAGCGGCGTGACTAGCGGACTCGCCGGGAAGACCCAGTACTTC.

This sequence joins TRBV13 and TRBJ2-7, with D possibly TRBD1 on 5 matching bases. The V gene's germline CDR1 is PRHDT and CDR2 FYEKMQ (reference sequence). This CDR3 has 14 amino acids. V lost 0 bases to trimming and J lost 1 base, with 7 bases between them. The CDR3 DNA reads TGTGCCAGCAGCTTAGGCAGGGCTTCCTACGAGCAGTACTTC. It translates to CASSLGRASYEQYF.

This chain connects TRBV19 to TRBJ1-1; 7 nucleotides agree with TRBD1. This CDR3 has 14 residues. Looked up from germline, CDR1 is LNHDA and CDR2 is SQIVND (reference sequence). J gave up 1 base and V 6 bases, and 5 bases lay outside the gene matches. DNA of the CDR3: TGTGCCAGTAGCCGGACAGGTGAGAACACTGAAGCTTTCTTT. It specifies CASSRTGENTEAFF.

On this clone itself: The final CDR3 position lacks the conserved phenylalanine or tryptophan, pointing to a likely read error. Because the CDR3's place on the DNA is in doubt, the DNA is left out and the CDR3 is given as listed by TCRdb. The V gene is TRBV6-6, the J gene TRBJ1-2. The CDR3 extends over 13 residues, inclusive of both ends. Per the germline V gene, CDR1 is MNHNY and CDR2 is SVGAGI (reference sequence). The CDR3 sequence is CASSHDRGANRGV.

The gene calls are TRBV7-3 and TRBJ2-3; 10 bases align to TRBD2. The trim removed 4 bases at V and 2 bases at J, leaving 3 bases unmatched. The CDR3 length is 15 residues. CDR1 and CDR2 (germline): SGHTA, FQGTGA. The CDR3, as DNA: TGTGCCAGCAGCTCAGCGGGAGGGGCCACAGATACGCAGTATTTT. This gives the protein CASSSAGGATDTQYF.

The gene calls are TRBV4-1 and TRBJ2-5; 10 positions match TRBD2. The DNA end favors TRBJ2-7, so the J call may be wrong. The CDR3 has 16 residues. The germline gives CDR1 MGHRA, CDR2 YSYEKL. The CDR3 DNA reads TGCGCCAGCAGCCAGGCCGGGACTAGCGTTTCGTACGAGCAGTACTTC. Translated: CASSQAGTSVSYEQYF.

In nucleotides, the CDR3 is TGTGCCAGCAGCTTAGGACTAGCGTCTCCTAGCACAGATACGCAGTATTTT. Translation gives CASSLGLASPSTDTQYF. V is TRBV7-3 and J is TRBJ2-3, with 9 bases lining up with TRBD2. The CDR3 totals 17 residues. V was pared by 2 bases and J by 0 bases, with 6 bases of the junction left unmatched. The germline gives CDR1 SGHTA, CDR2 FQGTGA.

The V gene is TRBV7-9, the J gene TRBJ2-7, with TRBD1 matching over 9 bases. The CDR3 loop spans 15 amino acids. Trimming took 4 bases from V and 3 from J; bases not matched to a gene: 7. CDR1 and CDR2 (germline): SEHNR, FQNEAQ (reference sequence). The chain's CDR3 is CASSSPGTGFYEQYF. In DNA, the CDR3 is TGTGCCAGCAGCTCCCCCGGGACAGGGTTCTACGAGCAGTACTTC.

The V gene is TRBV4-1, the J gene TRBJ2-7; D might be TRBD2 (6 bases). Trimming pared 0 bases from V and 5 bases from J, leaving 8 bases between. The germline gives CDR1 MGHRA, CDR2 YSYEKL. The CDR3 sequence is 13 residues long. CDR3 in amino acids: CASSQEGGNEQYF. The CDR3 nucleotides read TGCGCCAGCAGCCAAGAAGGCGGGAACGAGCAGTACTTC.

CDR3 sequence (DNA): TGTGCCAGCAGCGCACCTAGCGGGAGATTCGGCACAGATACGCAGTATTTT. It codes for CASSAPSGRFGTDTQYF. This chain connects TRBV5-4 to TRBJ2-3, with TRBD2 matching 10 bases. CDR1 and CDR2 (germline): SGHNT, YYREEE (reference sequence). The trim removed 4 bases at V and 1 base at J, leaving 9 bases unmatched. This CDR3 spans 17 amino acids.

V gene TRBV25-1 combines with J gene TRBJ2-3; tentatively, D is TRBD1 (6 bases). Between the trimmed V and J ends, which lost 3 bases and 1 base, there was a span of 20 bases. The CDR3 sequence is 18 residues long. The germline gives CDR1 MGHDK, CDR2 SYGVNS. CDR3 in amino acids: CASSESQLGGAGTDTQYF. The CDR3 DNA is TGTGCCAGCAGTGAGTCCCAACTTGGGGGCGCGGGCACAGATACGCAGTATTTT.

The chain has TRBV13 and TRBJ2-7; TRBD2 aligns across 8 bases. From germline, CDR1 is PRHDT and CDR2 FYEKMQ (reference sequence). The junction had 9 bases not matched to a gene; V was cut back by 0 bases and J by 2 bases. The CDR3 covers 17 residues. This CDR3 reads CASSLGLNSGATYEQYF. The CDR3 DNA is TGTGCCAGCAGCTTAGGCCTAAATAGCGGGGCAACCTACGAGCAGTACTTC.

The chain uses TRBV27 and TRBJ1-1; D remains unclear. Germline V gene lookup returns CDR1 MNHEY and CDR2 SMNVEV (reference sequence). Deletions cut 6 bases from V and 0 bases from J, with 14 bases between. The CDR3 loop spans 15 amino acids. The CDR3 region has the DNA TGTGCCAGCAGCCACCAGACATTGCTGAACACTGAAGCTTTCTTT. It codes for CASSHQTLLNTEAFF.

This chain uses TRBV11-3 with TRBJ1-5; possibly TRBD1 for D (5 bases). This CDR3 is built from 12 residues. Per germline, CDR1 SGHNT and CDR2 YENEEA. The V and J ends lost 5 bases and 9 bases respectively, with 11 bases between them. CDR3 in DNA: TGTGCCAGCAGCGGAGGGGTGGGGCCCCAGCATTTT. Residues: CASSGGVGPQHF.

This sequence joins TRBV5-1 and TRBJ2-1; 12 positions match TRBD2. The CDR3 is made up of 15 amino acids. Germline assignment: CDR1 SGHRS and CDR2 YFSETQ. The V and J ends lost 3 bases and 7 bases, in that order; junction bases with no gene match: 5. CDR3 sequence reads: CASSYPTSGRNEQFF. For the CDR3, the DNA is TGCGCCAGCAGCTACCCGACTAGCGGGAGAAATGAGCAGTTCTTC.